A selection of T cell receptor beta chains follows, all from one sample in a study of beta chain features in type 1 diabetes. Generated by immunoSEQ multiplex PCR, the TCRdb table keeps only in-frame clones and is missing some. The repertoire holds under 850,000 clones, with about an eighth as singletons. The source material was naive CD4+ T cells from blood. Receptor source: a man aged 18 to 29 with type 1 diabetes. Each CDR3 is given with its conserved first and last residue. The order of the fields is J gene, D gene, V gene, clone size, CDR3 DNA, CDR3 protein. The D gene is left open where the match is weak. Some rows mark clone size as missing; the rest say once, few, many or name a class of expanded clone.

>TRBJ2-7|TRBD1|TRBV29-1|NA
TGCAGCGTTGAAGACCACGGGACAGTCGAGCAGTACTTC
CSVEDHGTVEQYF
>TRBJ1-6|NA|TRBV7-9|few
TGTGCCAGCAGCGATTGGAGCTCCTATAATTCACCCCTCCACTTT
CASSDWSSYNSPLHF
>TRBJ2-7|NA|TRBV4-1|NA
TGCGCCAGCAGCCAAGAGGTGTCCCCCAGTTACGAGCAGTACTTC
CASSQEVSPSYEQYF
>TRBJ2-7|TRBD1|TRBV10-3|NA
TGTGCCAGCAGGTTGGGACAGGAGTACGAGCAGTACTTC
CASRLGQEYEQYF
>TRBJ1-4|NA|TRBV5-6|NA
TGTGCCAGCAGCTCCCGACACCGAGGGTATGAAAAACTGTTTTTT
CASSSRHRGYEKLFF
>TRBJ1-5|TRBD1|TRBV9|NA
TGTGCCAGCAGCCCAGGGACAGGTTGGAGGAATCAGCCCCAGCATTTT
CASSPGTGWRNQPQHF
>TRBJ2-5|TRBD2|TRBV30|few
TGTGCCTGGAGTGTACTAGCGGGGGGAGAGACCCAGTACTTC
CAWSVLAGGETQYF
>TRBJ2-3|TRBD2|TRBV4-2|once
TGTGCCAGCAGCCAAGAATTGCGGGGGAGCACAGATACGCAGTATTTT
CASSQELRGSTDTQYF
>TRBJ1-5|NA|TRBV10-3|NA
TGTGCCATCAGTGAAGGGGCGAGGAATCAGCCCCAGCATTTT
CAISEGARNQPQHF
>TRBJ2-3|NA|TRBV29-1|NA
TGCAGCTCCCGGCTAGTGGCAGATACGCAGTATTTT
CSSRLVADTQYF
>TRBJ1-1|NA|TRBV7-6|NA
TGTGCCAGCAGGCGGATGAACACTGAAGCTTTCTTT
CASRRMNTEAFF
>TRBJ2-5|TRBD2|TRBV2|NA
TGTGCCAGCAGTGAGAATCCGGGGGGATTAACCCAGTACTTC
CASSENPGGLTQYF
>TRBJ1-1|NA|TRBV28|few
TGTGCCAGCAGTCTCATGGACGGTGAAGCTTTCTTT
CASSLMDGEAFF
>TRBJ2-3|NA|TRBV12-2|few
TGTGCAAGTCGCGCTACTCCGGGACCTATCACAGATACGCAGTATTTT
CASRATPGPITDTQYF
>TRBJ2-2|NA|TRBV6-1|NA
TGTGCCAGCAGACCGACAGGTTCGAACACCGGGGAGCTGTTTTTT
CASRPTGSNTGELFF
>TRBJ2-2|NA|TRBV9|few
TGTGCCAGCAGCGTAATGAGCGGGGAGCTGTTTTTT
CASSVMSGELFF
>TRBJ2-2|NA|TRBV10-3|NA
TGTGCCATCAGTATCATGGCGGACACCGGGGAGCTGTTTTTT
CAISIMADTGELFF
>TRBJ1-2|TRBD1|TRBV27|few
TGTGCCAGCAGTTTTGCCGGACAGGGCAACTATGGCTACACCTTC
CASSFAGQGNYGYTF
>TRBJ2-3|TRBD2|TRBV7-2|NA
TGTGCCAGCAGCTTATTCCCGACTAGCGGGGGCGATACGCAGTATTTT
CASSLFPTSGGDTQYF
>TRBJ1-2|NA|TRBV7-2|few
TGTGCCAGCAGCCGGGGGCAGGGACCAAACTATGGCTACACCTTC
CASSRGQGPNYGYTF
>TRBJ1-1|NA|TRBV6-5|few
TGTGCCAGCAGTTACTCGAGCGCAGGGGAGAACACTGAAGCTTTCTTT
CASSYSSAGENTEAFF
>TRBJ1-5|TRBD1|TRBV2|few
TGTGCCAGCAGCTTGGGGACAGGGAACGGTCAGCCCCAGCATTTT
CASSLGTGNGQPQHF
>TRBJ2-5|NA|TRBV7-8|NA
TGTGCCAGCAGCTTAGCGGGTTATCAAGAGACCCAGTACTTC
CASSLAGYQETQYF
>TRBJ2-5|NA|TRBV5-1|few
TGCGCCAGCAGCTTGAATTTGGGGGAGACCCAGTACTTC
CASSLNLGETQYF
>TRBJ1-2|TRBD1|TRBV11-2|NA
TGTGCCAGCAGCCTGCTAGCGGACAGGAGAGAGTATGGCTACACCTTC
CASSLLADRREYGYTF
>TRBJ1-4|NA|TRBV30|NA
TGTGCCTGGAGTGATACCGGGACTATGGGGGAAAAACTGTTTTTT
CAWSDTGTMGEKLFF
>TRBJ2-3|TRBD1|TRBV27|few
TGTGCCAGCAGTTTCCGGACAGGGCCAGATACGCAGTATTTT
CASSFRTGPDTQYF
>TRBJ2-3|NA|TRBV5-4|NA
TGTGCCAGCAGCCCCCAATACGATCGGGTTGAAGATACGCAGTATTTT
CASSPQYDRVEDTQYF
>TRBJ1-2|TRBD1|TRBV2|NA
TGTGCCAGCAGTGGCGGTCAGACAGGGGGCGATGGCTACACCTTC
CASSGGQTGGDGYTF
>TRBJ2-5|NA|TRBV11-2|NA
TGTGCCAGCAGCTCCCAGGCGGGGACCCAAGAGACCCAGTACTTC
CASSSQAGTQETQYF
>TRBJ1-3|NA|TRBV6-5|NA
TGTGCCAGCAGTTACCAAGCCAGCACTGGAAACACCATATATTTT
CASSYQASTGNTIYF
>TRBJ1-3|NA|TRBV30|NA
TGTGCCTGGAGCCCGGCCGGGGGTCCTTTAAACACCATATATTTT
CAWSPAGGPLNTIYF
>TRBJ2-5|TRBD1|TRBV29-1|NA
TGCAGCGCTGACGGGACAGGTACCCCTTCACAAGAGACCCAGTACTTC
CSADGTGTPSQETQYF
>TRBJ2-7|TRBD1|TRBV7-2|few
TGTGCCAGCAGCTCCTCACAGGGGGCGTACGAGCAGTACTTC
CASSSSQGAYEQYF
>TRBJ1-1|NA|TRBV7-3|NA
TGTGCCAGCAGCGCCTCAGGGAACACTGAAGCTTTCTTT
CASSASGNTEAFF
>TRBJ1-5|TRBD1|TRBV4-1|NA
TGCGCCAGCAGCCATCCCGGGACAGGCAATCAGCCCCAGCATTTT
CASSHPGTGNQPQHF
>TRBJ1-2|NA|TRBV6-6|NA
TGTGCCAGCACCGGGACTGAAGTATATGGCTACACCTTC
CASTGTEVYGYTF
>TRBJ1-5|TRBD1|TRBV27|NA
TGTGCCAGCAGCCACGACAGGGGGCGAAATCAGCCCCAGCATTTT
CASSHDRGRNQPQHF
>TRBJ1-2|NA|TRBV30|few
TGTGCCTGGAGTGTACAAGGTTCCGATGGCTACACCTTC
CAWSVQGSDGYTF
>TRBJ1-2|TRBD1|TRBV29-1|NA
TGCAGCGGCCGGGACAGGGGGAAGGAGGGCTACACCTTC
CSGRDRGKEGYTF
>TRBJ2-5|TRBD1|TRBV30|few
TGTGCCTGGAGTGTAGGTTCTCAGGGGGCTCGTGGGGAGACCCAGTACTTC
CAWSVGSQGARGETQYF
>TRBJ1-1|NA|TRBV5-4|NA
TGTGCCAGCAGCTTGGATGGAGGGACTGAAGCTTTCTTT
CASSLDGGTEAFF
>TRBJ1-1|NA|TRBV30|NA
TGTGCCTGGAGAGGAGAAATTCTTGAAGCTTTCTTT
CAWRGEILEAFF
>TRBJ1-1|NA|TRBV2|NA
TGTGCCAGCAGTCCCGGACGAACTGAAGCTTTCTTT
CASSPGRTEAFF
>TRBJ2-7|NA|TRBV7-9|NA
TGTGCCAGCACCTTCGGGGAAGAGTCCTACGAGCAGTACTTC
CASTFGEESYEQYF
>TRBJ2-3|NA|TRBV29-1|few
TGCAGCGTTATACCCAAACAGGTTGCGACAGATACGCAGTATTTT
CSVIPKQVATDTQYF
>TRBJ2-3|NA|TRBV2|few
TGTGCCAGCAGCCCGGGACTCAGCACAGATACGCAGTATTTT
CASSPGLSTDTQYF
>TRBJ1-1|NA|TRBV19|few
TGTGCCAGTAGTTGGTACACTTTGAACACTGAAGCTTTCTTT
CASSWYTLNTEAFF
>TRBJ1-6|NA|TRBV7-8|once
TGTGCCAGCAGCTTAGCGAGGTTTGGGGAGGCTGCTTCACCCCTCCACTTT
CASSLARFGEAASPLHF
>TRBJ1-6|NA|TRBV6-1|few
TGTGCCAGCAGACCGGGACCCGGCGGCAATTCACCCCTCCACTTT
CASRPGPGGNSPLHF
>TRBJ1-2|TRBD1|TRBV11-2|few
TGTGCCAGCAGCTTGGGACAGTCCGATTATGGCTACACCTTC
CASSLGQSDYGYTF
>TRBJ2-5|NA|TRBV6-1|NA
TGTGCCAGCAGTGAAAGATTAAATGGGGTCGGAGAGACCCAGTACTTC
CASSERLNGVGETQYF
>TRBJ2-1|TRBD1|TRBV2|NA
TGTGCCAGCATCCTGAACCGGGACAGGGTCCGCGGGGAGCAGTTCTTC
CASILNRDRVRGEQFF
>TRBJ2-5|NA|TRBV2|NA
TGTGCCAGCAGTGAAGCGAGGGGTCGCGCGGGGACCCAGTACTTC
CASSEARGRAGTQYF